What follows are 32 T cell receptor beta chains derived from one specimen sequenced in a study of somatic mutations in cytotoxic T cells in rheumatoid arthritis. Sequenced by immunoSEQ multiplex PCR; TCRdb stores in-frame clones only, minus some. Of about 5,600 clones in the sample, about four fifths were seen once. Sequencing input: CD8+ T cells sorted from blood. These receptors came from an adult with rheumatoid arthritis.

This clone was seen only once. The rearrangement uses TRBV11-3 and TRBJ2-1; D perhaps matches TRBD2 (5 bases). Germline loops: CDR1 SGHNT, CDR2 YENEEA. This CDR3 is built from 13 residues. V gave up 4 bases and J gave up 7 bases, with 11 bases separating them. The CDR3 DNA sequence: TGTGCCAGCAGCTCCGGACTCGCGAATGAGCAGTTCTTC. Encoded protein: CASSSGLANEQFF. Full variable domain (outside the CDR3, taken from reference TRBV11-3 and TRBJ2-1): EAGVVQSPRYKIIEKKQPVAFWCNPISGHNTLYWYLQNLGQGPELLIRYENEEAVDDSQLPKDRFSAERLKGVDSTLKIQPAELGDSAVYLCASSSGLANEQFFGPGTRLTVL.

The chain carries TRBV18 and TRBJ2-2; 11 nucleotides align to TRBD2. In germline, CDR1 is KGHSH, CDR2 LQKENI. The CDR3 loop spans 16 amino acids. Losses at the gene ends were 4 bases for V and 7 bases for J; bases not matched to a gene: 8. The CDR3 loop reads CASSLVTSGRIGELFF. The CDR3 coding sequence is TGTGCCAGCTCACTTGTCACTAGCGGGAGAATCGGGGAGCTGTTTTTT.

V gene TRBV10-3 combines with J gene TRBJ2-7; no clear D. This CDR3 has 14 residues. Germline CDR1 and CDR2: ENHRY and SYGVKD. Trimming shortened V by 0 bases and J by 0 bases, and 6 bases separated the two germline ends. The DNA for the CDR3 is TGTGCCATCAGTGAGTCGAGTACCTCCTACGAGCAGTACTTC. Its translation is CAISESSTSYEQYF.

This chain links TRBV2 with TRBJ2-7; tentatively, D is TRBD2 (7 bases). V lost 7 bases, J lost 5 bases, and 12 bases lay in between. The CDR3 has 12 residues. Germline V CDR1 and CDR2: SNHLY, FYNNEI. The CDR3 region is CASTPGGDEQYF. DNA of the CDR3: TGTGCCAGCACCCCGGGGGGCGACGAGCAGTACTTC. Full variable domain (outside the CDR3, taken from reference TRBV2 and TRBJ2-7): EPEVTQTPSHQVTQMGQEVILRCVPISNHLYFYWYRQILGQKVEFLVSFYNNEISEKSEIFDDQFSVERPDGSNFTLKIRSTKLEDSAMYFCASTPGGDEQYFGPGTRLTVT.

Comment on this clone: A read error may produce the germline difference seen at one junction end. Here the CDR3 reads CASSLDRVPSYEQYF. For the CDR3, the DNA is TGTGCCAGCAGTTTAGACAGGGTGCCATCCTACGAGCAGTACTTC. The rearrangement joins TRBV7-2 to TRBJ2-5, with TRBD1 matching 7 bases. The DNA matches TRBJ2-7 better at its end, which makes the J call doubtful. The CDR3 has 15 residues. Germline V CDR1 and CDR2: SGHTA, FQGNSA.

V and J are TRBV7-2 and TRBJ1-6, with 9 bases that match TRBD1. V lost 5 bases to trimming and J lost 10 bases; unmatched junction nucleotides: 15. The CDR3 length is 17 residues. Germline assignment: CDR1 SGHTA and CDR2 FQGNSA. For the CDR3, the DNA is TGTGCCAGCAGCCCGGGAGGGGACAGGGTTGGGGGGTCACCCCTCCACTTT. Protein product: CASSPGGDRVGGSPLHF. Complete variable domain (other parts from reference TRBV7-2 and TRBJ1-6): GAGVSQSPSNKVTEKGKDVELRCDPISGHTALYWYRQSLGQGLEFLIYFQGNSAPDKSGLPSDRFSAERTGGSVSTLTIQRTQQEDSAVYLCASSPGGDRVGGSPLHFGNGTRLTVT.

This clone has a single count. The gene calls are TRBV27 and TRBJ1-2; D remains ambiguous. CDR1 and CDR2 from the germline V gene are MNHEY and SMNVEV (reference sequence). V lost 3 bases and J 8 bases, leaving 16 bases between the germline ends. This CDR3 region has 14 residues. CDR3 coding DNA: TGTGCCAGCAGTTTCGGAGGCAGCTTTGAGGGCTACACCTTC. It codes for CASSFGGSFEGYTF.

V usage is TRBV6-1 and J usage is TRBJ2-3; 10 bases map to TRBD2. This CDR3 is built from 15 residues. The ends lost 10 bases at V and 3 bases at J; junction bases unmatched: 10. Germline V CDR1 and CDR2: MNHNS, SASEGT. This CDR3 is CATASGTSDTDTQYF. Here the CDR3 DNA reads TGTGCCACCGCCTCGGGGACTAGCGATACAGATACGCAGTATTTT.

This chain links TRBV7-9 with TRBJ2-2; D may match TRBD1 or TRBD2 (5 bases each). The germline V gene encodes CDR1 SEHNR and CDR2 FQNEAQ (reference sequence). This CDR3 spans 16 amino acids. Trimming stripped 5 bases from V and 6 bases from J, with 19 bases between. Written as DNA, the CDR3 is TGTGCCAGCAGCCACGCCGGGACGGAGTTCGCCGGGGAGCTGTTTTTT. Protein: CASSHAGTEFAGELFF.

This sequence joins TRBV28 and TRBJ2-7, with TRBD1 as a possible D gene (5 bases). Germline V gene lookup returns CDR1 MDHEN and CDR2 SYDVKM. The ends were cut back, 5 bases at V and 3 bases at J, with 8 bases in the middle. The CDR3 has 12 amino acids. CDR3 in DNA: TGTGCCAGCAGTCCCAGGGTCTACGAGCAGTACTTC. This sequence encodes CASSPRVYEQYF.

V usage is TRBV6-5 and J usage is TRBJ2-1, with a weak D call TRBD2 (5 bases). The germline V gene encodes CDR1 MNHEY and CDR2 SVGAGI. The ends were cut back, 6 bases at V and 1 base at J, with 10 bases in the middle. The CDR3 is 14 residues long. The CDR3 loop reads CASRLPGSYNEQFF. DNA for the CDR3: TGTGCCAGCAGACTCCCGGGATCCTACAATGAGCAGTTCTTC.

This clone was detected only a few times. The gene calls are TRBV7-9 and TRBJ2-1; TRBD2 aligns across 7 bases. Germline V gives CDR1 SEHNR, CDR2 FQNEAQ (reference sequence). CDR3 length: 15 residues. J gave up 1 base and V 6 bases, and 6 bases lay outside the gene matches. The CDR3 nucleotides read TGTGCCAGCAGGAAAACTAGCGAATCCTACAATGAGCAGTTCTTC. Its protein product is CASRKTSESYNEQFF.

The J gene is TRBJ1-1, the V gene TRBV19; no firm D call. V lost 8 bases, J lost 0 bases, and 16 bases lay in between. Germline loops: CDR1 LNHDA, CDR2 SQIVND (reference sequence). This CDR3 contains 15 residues. This CDR3 is CASDDSQKMNTEAFF. In DNA, the CDR3 is TGTGCCAGTGACGACTCACAGAAAATGAACACTGAAGCTTTCTTT.

The J gene is TRBJ2-1, the V gene TRBV6-5; D gene uncertain. CDR1 and CDR2 (germline): MNHEY, SVGAGI. The V gene lost 2 bases and the J gene lost 3 bases, with 14 bases spanning the gap. The length of the CDR3 is 16 residues. The CDR3, as DNA: TGTGCCAGCAGTTACCTGACCGACCCTGACTACAATGAGCAGTTCTTC. It is translated as CASSYLTDPDYNEQFF.

The chain uses TRBV7-9 and TRBJ2-7; D might be TRBD1 (6 bases). Germline V gives CDR1 SEHNR, CDR2 FQNEAQ (reference sequence). The CDR3 loop spans 14 amino acids. The V end was cut by 4 bases, the J end by 4 bases, with 14 bases between. The CDR3: CASSSGQSNYEQYF. CDR3 DNA sequence: TGTGCCAGCAGCTCAGGACAGTCTAATTACGAGCAGTACTTC.

This chain links TRBV19 with TRBJ2-1, with 7 bases lining up with TRBD2. The CDR3 is 16 residues long. V was pared by 0 bases and J by 0 bases, with 2 bases of the junction left unmatched. Germline V lookup: CDR1 LNHDA, CDR2 SQIVND (reference sequence). The CDR3 nucleotides read TGTGCCAGTAGTATAGAGGGGACTACCTCCTACAATGAGCAGTTCTTC. Protein: CASSIEGTTSYNEQFF.

The J gene is TRBJ2-3, the V gene TRBV9; 7 nucleotides agree with TRBD2. The CDR3 extends over 14 amino acids. Germline lookup yields CDR1 SGDLS and CDR2 YYNGEE. J was trimmed by 2 bases and V by 9 bases; bases with no gene match: 9. CDR3 loop: CATGEGVATDTQYF. The CDR3 DNA reads TGTGCCACCGGGGAGGGCGTGGCCACAGATACGCAGTATTTT.

Only one count was recorded for this clone. This chain links TRBV7-9 with TRBJ2-3, with D maybe TRBD2 (5 bases). CDR1 is SEHNR, CDR2 FQNEAQ, per germline (reference sequence). V dropped 5 bases and J dropped 7 bases, with 10 bases sitting between them. The CDR3 is 12 residues long. The CDR3 DNA follows: TGTGCCAGCAGCCCGGACTTCTATACGCAGTATTTT. As protein: CASSPDFYTQYF. Filled out from reference TRBV7-9 and TRBJ2-3, the complete variable domain reads DTGVSQNPRHKITKRGQNVTFRCDPISEHNRLYWYRQTLGQGPEFLTYFQNEAQLEKSRLLSDRFSAERPKGSFSTLEIQRTEQGDSAMYLCASSPDFYTQYFGPGTRLTVL.

J is TRBJ2-2 and V is TRBV5-4; 14 bases fit TRBD2. The trim removed 4 bases at V and 7 bases at J, leaving 6 bases unmatched. Germline-derived CDR1 and CDR2 are SGHNT and YYREEE (reference sequence). The CDR3 has 16 residues. The CDR3: CASSPGLAGAGGELFF. DNA for the CDR3: TGTGCCAGCAGCCCGGGACTAGCGGGAGCGGGCGGGGAGCTGTTTTTT.

The V call is TRBV6-1, the J call TRBJ2-7, with 9 bases matching TRBD1. The ends lost 1 base at V and 1 base at J; junction bases unmatched: 5. The CDR3 loop spans 16 amino acids. The germline CDR1 and CDR2 sequences are MNHNS and SASEGT. In DNA form, the CDR3 reads TGTGCCAGCAGTGAAGGGGCGGGACAGGGATCCTACGAGCAGTACTTC. Translating gives CASSEGAGQGSYEQYF.

This sequence joins TRBV11-2 and TRBJ2-7; D is possibly TRBD1 or TRBD2 (5 bases each). The CDR3 loop spans 14 amino acids. CDR1 and CDR2 (germline): SGHAT, FQNNGV. Trimming removed 1 base at V and 6 bases at J, with 13 bases between. CDR3 nucleotide sequence: TGTGCCAGCAGCTTAGCGGGACCCCCGTCCGAGCAGTACTTC. It encodes CASSLAGPPSEQYF.

The chain combines TRBV10-3 with TRBJ2-3; D tentatively fits TRBD1 or TRBD2 (5 bases each). The germline V gene encodes CDR1 ENHRY and CDR2 SYGVKD. Trimming took off 0 bases at V and 3 bases at J, with 10 bases between the two ends. There are 15 residues in the CDR3. CDR3 nucleotides: TGTGCCATCAGTGAGTCTGGGGACGCTACAGATACGCAGTATTTT. As protein: CAISESGDATDTQYF.

This chain joins TRBV30 and TRBJ1-5; no clear D gene. The CDR3 consists of 12 residues. The germline V and J ends were trimmed by 4 bases and 4 bases, with 8 bases remaining between them. CDR1 GTSNPN and CDR2 SVGIG come from the germline V gene (reference sequence). The CDR3 region has the DNA TGTGCCTGGAAGTCCCTAAATCAGCCCCAGCATTTT. It specifies CAWKSLNQPQHF.

This chain links TRBV27 with TRBJ2-1; 11 bases are a match to TRBD2. Germline V gene lookup returns CDR1 MNHEY and CDR2 SMNVEV (reference sequence). The trim removed 5 bases at V and 7 bases at J, leaving 19 bases unmatched. The CDR3 loop spans 19 amino acids. The CDR3 here is CASSILATSGIPLLNEQFF. The CDR3 DNA reads TGTGCCAGCAGTATTCTGGCGACTAGCGGGATACCCCTTTTGAATGAGCAGTTCTTC.

The V call is TRBV29-1, the J call TRBJ2-7, with D tentatively TRBD1 (5 bases). Germline V gene lookup returns CDR1 SQVTM and CDR2 ANQGSEA. The CDR3 contains 13 residues. Trimming pared 4 bases from V and 2 bases from J, leaving 12 bases between. The CDR3 DNA reads as TGCAGCGTTGTCATAGGGGAACCCTACGAGCAGTACTTC. It is translated as CSVVIGEPYEQYF.

The chain links TRBV19 to TRBJ1-1; perhaps TRBD1 as D (5 bases). There are 14 residues in the CDR3. Germline CDR1 is LNHDA and CDR2 is SQIVND (reference sequence). V gave up 5 bases and J gave up 10 bases, with 20 bases separating them. The CDR3 spells CASSADSGNVVAFF. The CDR3 DNA reads TGTGCCAGTAGTGCTGACTCAGGGAATGTAGTAGCTTTCTTT.

The chain employs TRBV27 and TRBJ2-1; either TRBD1 or TRBD2 may fit D (5 bases each). The V and J ends lost 3 bases and 7 bases respectively, with 16 bases between them. The germline gives CDR1 MNHEY, CDR2 SMNVEV (reference sequence). This CDR3 region has 15 residues. This CDR3 is CASSFVLQEDNEQFF. Written as DNA, the CDR3 is TGTGCCAGCAGTTTCGTTTTACAGGAGGATAATGAGCAGTTCTTC.

The genes are TRBV2 and TRBJ2-4; D gene unclear. The V gene lost 1 base and the J gene lost 0 bases, with 10 bases spanning the gap. This CDR3 has 16 residues. The germline V gene encodes CDR1 SNHLY and CDR2 FYNNEI. CDR3: CASSEVSTVAKNIQYF. The CDR3, as DNA: TGTGCCAGCAGTGAAGTGTCTACAGTAGCCAAAAACATTCAGTACTTC.

The rearrangement uses TRBV7-9 and TRBJ1-6; D is unresolved. V was pared by 2 bases and J by 7 bases, with 12 bases between. Germline values: CDR1 SEHNR, CDR2 FQNEAQ (reference sequence). This CDR3 spans 15 amino acids. The CDR3 sequence is CASSLPRTGNSPLHF. The CDR3 nucleotides are TGTGCCAGCAGCTTACCGCGCACGGGCAATTCACCCCTCCACTTT.

The chain joins TRBV2 to TRBJ2-1; 9 bases match TRBD2. The ends lost 3 bases at V and 9 bases at J; junction bases unmatched: 6. The CDR3 has 14 residues. The germline V gene has CDR1 SNHLY and CDR2 FYNNEI. CDR3 coding DNA: TGTGCCAGCAGTGAGGGTAGCGGGAGAAGTGAGCAGTTCTTC. Translating it yields CASSEGSGRSEQFF.

The CDR3: CASRRGTGSNQPQHF. CDR3 nucleotides: TGTGCCAGCAGGAGGGGGACAGGTAGCAATCAGCCCCAGCATTTT. This chain links TRBV28 with TRBJ1-5; TRBD1 matches at 8 bases. This CDR3 has 15 amino acids. Unmatched junction bases numbered 4, after V lost 6 bases and J lost 0 bases. Germline CDR1 is MDHEN and CDR2 is SYDVKM.

CDR3 region: CASSFQGIQGLEVNTGELFF. The CDR3 DNA sequence: TGTGCCAGCTCATTTCAGGGGATCCAGGGACTAGAAGTGAACACCGGGGAGCTGTTTTTT. V is TRBV18 and J is TRBJ2-2, with TRBD2 matching 8 bases. Trimming at V came to 5 bases and at J to 1 base, leaving 18 bases not matched to a gene. This CDR3 spans 20 amino acids. Per the germline V gene, CDR1 is KGHSH and CDR2 is LQKENI.